This T cell receptor beta chain was obtained from a study of T-cell memory formation after mild COVID-19. Concerning this clonotype itself: A single base separates this from a much larger clone, so it may be a read error.

In TCRdb, the 5' RACE reads were re-called with MiXCR into one record per CDR3 protein. The sample has under 450,000 distinct CDR3 sequences, about 22% seen once. This CDR3 has 12 amino acids. Per germline, CDR1 SGHRS and CDR2 YFSETQ. The rearrangement uses TRBV5-1 and TRBJ2-1; a weak D match, TRBD1 (6 bases). The specimen sequenced was PBMCs or a T cell subset sorted from them (not recorded which). The TCR was taken from an adult woman who had mild COVID-19 (a few samples of this study predate the infection). Cell type and time point are not known. CDR3 protein: CDSSLLGGEQFF. CDR3 DNA sequence: TGCGACAGCAGCTTGTTAGGGGGAGAGCAGTTCTTC.